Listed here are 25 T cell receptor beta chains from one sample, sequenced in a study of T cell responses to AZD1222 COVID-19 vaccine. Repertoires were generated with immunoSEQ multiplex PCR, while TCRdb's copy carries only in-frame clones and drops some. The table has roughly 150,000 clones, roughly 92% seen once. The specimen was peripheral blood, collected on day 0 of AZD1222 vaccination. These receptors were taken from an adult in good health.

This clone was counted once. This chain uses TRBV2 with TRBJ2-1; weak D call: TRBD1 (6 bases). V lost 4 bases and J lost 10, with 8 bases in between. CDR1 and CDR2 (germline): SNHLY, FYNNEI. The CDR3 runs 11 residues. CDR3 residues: CASSAGTEQFF. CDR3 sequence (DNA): TGTGCCAGCAGTGCCGGGACAGAGCAGTTCTTC.

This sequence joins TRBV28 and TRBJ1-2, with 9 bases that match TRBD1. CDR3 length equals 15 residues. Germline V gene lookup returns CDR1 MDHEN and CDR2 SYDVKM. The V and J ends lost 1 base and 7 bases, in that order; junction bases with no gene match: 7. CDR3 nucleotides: TGTGCCAGCAGTTTATCGGACAGGGGAATTGGTGGCTACACCTTC. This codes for CASSLSDRGIGGYTF.

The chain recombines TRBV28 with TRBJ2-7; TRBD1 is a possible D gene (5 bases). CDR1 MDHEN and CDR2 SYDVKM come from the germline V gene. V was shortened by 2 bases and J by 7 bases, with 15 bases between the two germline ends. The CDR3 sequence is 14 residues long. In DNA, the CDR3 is TGTGCCAGCAGTTTAAGGGTGGGGCTTGGAGAGCAGTACTTC. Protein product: CASSLRVGLGEQYF.

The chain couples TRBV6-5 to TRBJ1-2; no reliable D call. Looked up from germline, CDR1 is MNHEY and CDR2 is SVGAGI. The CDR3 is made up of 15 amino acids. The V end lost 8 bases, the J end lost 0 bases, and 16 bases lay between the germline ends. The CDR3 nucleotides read TGTGCCAGCCGCCTCAATTTCGAGGCTAACTATGGCTACACCTTC. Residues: CASRLNFEANYGYTF.

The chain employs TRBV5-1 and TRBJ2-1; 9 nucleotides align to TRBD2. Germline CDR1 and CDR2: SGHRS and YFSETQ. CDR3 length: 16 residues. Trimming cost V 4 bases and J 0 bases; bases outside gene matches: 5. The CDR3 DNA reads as TGCGCCAGCAGCAGATTAGCGGGGGCCTCCTACAATGAGCAGTTCTTC. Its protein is CASSRLAGASYNEQFF.

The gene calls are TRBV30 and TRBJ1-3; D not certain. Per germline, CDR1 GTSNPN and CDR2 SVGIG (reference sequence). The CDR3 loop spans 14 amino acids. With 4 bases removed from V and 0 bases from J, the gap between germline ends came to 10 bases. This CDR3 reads CAWTPDPSGNTIYF. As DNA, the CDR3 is TGTGCCTGGACCCCGGACCCCTCTGGAAACACCATATATTTT.

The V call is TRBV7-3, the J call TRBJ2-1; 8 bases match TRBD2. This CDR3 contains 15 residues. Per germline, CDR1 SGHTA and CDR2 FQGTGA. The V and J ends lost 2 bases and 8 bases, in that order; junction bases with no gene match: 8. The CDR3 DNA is TGTGCCAGCAGCTTATCCCGGCGGGGGGAGGATGAGCAGTTCTTC. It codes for CASSLSRRGEDEQFF.

Here the CDR3 reads CASTGQGPSYEQYF. In nucleotides, the CDR3 is TGTGCCAGCACGGGACAGGGACCCTCCTACGAGCAGTACTTC. V is TRBV5-4 and J is TRBJ2-7, with 9 bases matching TRBD1. The CDR3 spans 14 residues. V shed 6 bases and J 0 bases; nucleotides not matched to a gene: 4. Looked up from germline, CDR1 is SGHNT and CDR2 is YYREEE (reference sequence).

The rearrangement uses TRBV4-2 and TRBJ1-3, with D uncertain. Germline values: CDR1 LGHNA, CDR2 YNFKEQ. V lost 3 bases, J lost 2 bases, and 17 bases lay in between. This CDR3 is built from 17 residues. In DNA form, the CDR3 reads TGTGCCAGCAGCCAGGCCCTGGACGACCCCCCTGGAAACACCATATATTTT. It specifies CASSQALDDPPGNTIYF.

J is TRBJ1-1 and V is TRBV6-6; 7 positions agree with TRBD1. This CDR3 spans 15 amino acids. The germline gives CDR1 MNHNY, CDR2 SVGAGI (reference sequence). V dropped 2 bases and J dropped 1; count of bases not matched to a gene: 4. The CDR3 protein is CASSYVQGGNTEAFF. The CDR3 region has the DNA TGTGCCAGCAGTTACGTTCAGGGGGGGAACACTGAAGCTTTCTTT.

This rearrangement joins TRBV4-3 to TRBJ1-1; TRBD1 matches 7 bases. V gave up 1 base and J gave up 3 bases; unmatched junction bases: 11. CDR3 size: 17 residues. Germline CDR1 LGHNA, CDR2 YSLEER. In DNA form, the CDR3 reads TGCGCCAGCAGCCAAGCCCCGGGACAGATATGGCACACTGAAGCTTTCTTT. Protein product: CASSQAPGQIWHTEAFF.

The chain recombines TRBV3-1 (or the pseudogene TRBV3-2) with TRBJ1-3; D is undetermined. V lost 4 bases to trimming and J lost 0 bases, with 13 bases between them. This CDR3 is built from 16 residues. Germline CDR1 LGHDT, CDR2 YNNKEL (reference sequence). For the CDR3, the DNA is TGTGCCAGCAGCCCCGGACGGAAATCCTCTGGAAACACCATATATTTT. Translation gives CASSPGRKSSGNTIYF.

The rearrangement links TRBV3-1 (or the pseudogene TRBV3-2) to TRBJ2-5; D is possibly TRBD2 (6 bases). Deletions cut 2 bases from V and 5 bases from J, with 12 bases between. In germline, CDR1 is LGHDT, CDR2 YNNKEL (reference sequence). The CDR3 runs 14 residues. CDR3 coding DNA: TGTGCCAGCAGCCAACTAGCGATGGGGGAGACCCAGTACTTC. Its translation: CASSQLAMGETQYF.

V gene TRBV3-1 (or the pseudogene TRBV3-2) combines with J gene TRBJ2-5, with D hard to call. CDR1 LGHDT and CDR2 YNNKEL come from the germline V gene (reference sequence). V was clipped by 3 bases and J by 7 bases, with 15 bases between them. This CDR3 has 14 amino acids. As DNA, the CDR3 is TGTGCCAGCAGCCACCCCCAATGGGTTTCGACCCAGTACTTC. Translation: CASSHPQWVSTQYF.

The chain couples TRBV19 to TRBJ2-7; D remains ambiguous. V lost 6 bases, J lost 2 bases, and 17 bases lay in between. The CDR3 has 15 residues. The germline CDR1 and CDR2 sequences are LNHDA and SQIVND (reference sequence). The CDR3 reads CASSSPGLSTYEQYF. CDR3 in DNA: TGTGCCAGTAGCTCCCCCGGGTTGAGTACCTACGAGCAGTACTTC.

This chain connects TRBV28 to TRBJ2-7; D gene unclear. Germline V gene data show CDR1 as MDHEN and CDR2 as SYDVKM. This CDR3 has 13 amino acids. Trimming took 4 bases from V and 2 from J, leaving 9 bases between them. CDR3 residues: CASSSPAPYEQYF. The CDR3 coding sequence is TGTGCCAGCAGTTCCCCTGCTCCCTACGAGCAGTACTTC.

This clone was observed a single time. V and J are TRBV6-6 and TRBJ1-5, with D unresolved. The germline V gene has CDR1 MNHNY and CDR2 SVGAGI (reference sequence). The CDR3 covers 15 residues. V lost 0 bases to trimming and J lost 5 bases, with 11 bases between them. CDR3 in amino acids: CASSYSGIRDQPQHF. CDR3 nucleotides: TGTGCCAGCAGTTACTCAGGGATACGGGATCAGCCCCAGCATTTT.

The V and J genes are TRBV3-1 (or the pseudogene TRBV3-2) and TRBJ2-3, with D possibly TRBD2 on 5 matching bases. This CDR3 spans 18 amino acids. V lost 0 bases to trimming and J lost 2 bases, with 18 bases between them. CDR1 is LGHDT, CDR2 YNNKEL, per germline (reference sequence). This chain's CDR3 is CASSQEDLVSRATDTQYF. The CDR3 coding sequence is TGTGCCAGCAGCCAAGAAGACCTTGTCTCGCGGGCCACAGATACGCAGTATTTT.

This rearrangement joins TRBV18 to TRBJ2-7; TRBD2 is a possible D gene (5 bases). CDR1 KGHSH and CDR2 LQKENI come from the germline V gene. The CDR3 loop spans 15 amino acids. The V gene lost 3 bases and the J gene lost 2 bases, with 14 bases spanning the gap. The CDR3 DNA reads TGTGCCAGCTCACCCTTTTACAGCGGAACCTACGAGCAGTACTTC. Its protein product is CASSPFYSGTYEQYF.

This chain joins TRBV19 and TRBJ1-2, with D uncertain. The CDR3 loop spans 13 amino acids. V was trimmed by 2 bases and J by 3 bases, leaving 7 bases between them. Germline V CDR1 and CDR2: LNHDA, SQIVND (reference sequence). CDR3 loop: CASSINGYYGYTF. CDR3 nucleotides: TGTGCCAGTAGTATAAATGGGTACTATGGCTACACCTTC.

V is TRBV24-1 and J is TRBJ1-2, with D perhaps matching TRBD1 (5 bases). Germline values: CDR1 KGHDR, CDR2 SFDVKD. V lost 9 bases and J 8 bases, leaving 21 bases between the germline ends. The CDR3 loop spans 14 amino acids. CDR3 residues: CATPPSGRVEGYTF. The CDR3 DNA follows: TGTGCCACCCCGCCCTCCGGCAGGGTAGAAGGCTACACCTTC.

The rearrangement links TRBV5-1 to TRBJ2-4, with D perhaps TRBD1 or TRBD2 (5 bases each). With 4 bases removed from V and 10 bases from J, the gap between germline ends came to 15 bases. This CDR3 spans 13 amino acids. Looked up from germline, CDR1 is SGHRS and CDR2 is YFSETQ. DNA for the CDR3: TGCGCCAGCAGCCCCTCCCCCGAGGGGATTCAGTACTTC. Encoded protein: CASSPSPEGIQYF.

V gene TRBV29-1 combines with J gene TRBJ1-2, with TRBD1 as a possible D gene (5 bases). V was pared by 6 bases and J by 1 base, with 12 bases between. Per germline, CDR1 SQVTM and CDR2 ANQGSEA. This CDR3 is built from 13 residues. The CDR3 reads CSVIGASNYGYTF. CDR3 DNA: TGCAGCGTCATCGGGGCTAGTAACTATGGCTACACCTTC.

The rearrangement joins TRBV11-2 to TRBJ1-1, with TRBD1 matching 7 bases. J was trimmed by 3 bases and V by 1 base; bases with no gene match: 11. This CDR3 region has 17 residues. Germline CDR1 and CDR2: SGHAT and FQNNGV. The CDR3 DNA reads TGTGCCAGCAGCTTAGCTTGGCGCGGAACAGGGGACACTGAAGCTTTCTTT. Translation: CASSLAWRGTGDTEAFF.

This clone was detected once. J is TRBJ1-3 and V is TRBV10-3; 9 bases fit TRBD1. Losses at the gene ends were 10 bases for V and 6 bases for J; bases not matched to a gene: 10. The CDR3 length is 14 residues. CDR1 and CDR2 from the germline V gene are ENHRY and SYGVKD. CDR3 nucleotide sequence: TGTGCCAACGGCGAGGGACAGGGTCCAAACACCATATATTTT. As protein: CANGEGQGPNTIYF.